The 22 T cell receptor beta chains presented below share a single source sample, sequenced in a study of blood T cell repertoires in COVID-19. The data were produced by immunoSEQ multiplex PCR, yet TCRdb's version contains in-frame clones alone and is incomplete. Among roughly 230,000 clones listed, about 86% were seen once. Specimen: peripheral blood. The receptors stem from a man aged 35 to 55 with active or convalescent COVID-19.

This chain links TRBV10-2 with TRBJ1-1, with 9 positions matching TRBD1. The CDR3 has 19 amino acids. Germline CDR1 WSHSY, CDR2 SAAADI. V was pared by 0 bases and J by 1 base, with 12 bases of the junction left unmatched. The CDR3 DNA follows: TGCGCCAGCAGTGAGTCGATAACGGACAGGGGTACCCGGAACACTGAAGCTTTCTTT. It encodes CASSESITDRGTRNTEAFF.

This chain links TRBV27 with TRBJ1-5; no reliable D call. V was shortened by 3 bases and J by 5 bases, with 11 bases between the two germline ends. CDR1 is MNHEY, CDR2 SMNVEV, per germline (reference sequence). The CDR3 has 14 residues. The CDR3 nucleotides are TGTGCCAGCAGTTTTAGTCGGGGTGATCAGCCCCAGCATTTT. Amino acids: CASSFSRGDQPQHF.

CDR3 protein: CASSLRDGTATNTEAFF. CDR3 DNA sequence: TGTGCCAGCAGCCTACGGGATGGAACAGCTACGAACACTGAAGCTTTCTTT. The rearrangement links TRBV7-2 to TRBJ1-1; D unresolved. CDR1 and CDR2 (germline): SGHTA, FQGNSA. Trimming shortened V by 5 bases and J by 1 base, and 20 bases separated the two germline ends. The CDR3 runs to 17 residues.

The V call is TRBV30, the J call TRBJ1-5; TRBD1 matches at 7 bases. The trim removed 1 base at V and 4 bases at J, leaving 7 bases unmatched. CDR3 size: 15 residues. Germline loops: CDR1 GTSNPN, CDR2 SVGIG (reference sequence). CDR3 nucleotides: TGTGCCTGGAGTGGCGCAGGGGGAGGTAATCAGCCCCAGCATTTT. The encoded protein is CAWSGAGGGNQPQHF.

The chain joins TRBV4-2 to TRBJ1-2, with D maybe TRBD1 (5 bases). V lost 0 bases and J lost 4, with 15 bases in between. The CDR3 loop spans 16 amino acids. Germline CDR1 LGHNA, CDR2 YNFKEQ. DNA for the CDR3: TGTGCCAGCAGCCAAGAGGCGACAGCGCTACTCTATGGCTACACCTTC. Its protein is CASSQEATALLYGYTF.

In this sample, this clone turned up a few times. The chain couples TRBV7-8 to TRBJ2-1; 8 positions match TRBD1. With 6 bases clipped from V and 13 bases from J, the junction kept 20 bases outside the gene matches. This CDR3 spans 16 amino acids. Germline loops: CDR1 SGHVS, CDR2 FQNEAQ. CDR3 protein: CASSNSGDRPFHAQFF. For the CDR3, the DNA is TGTGCCAGCAGTAACAGTGGGGACAGGCCTTTCCATGCACAGTTCTTC.

This clone was seen only a few times. The rearrangement uses TRBV29-1 and TRBJ2-7; TRBD2 matches at 7 bases. The CDR3 spans 16 residues. Germline assignment: CDR1 SQVTM and CDR2 ANQGSEA. V dropped 4 bases and J dropped 1; count of bases not matched to a gene: 13. CDR3 in DNA: TGCAGCGTTGCTCCAGCGGGGCTAACGTTTTCCTACGAGCAGTACTTC. Protein: CSVAPAGLTFSYEQYF.

This clone has just a few counts. The J gene is TRBJ1-1, the V gene TRBV18; D may be TRBD1 (5 bases). Per germline, CDR1 KGHSH and CDR2 LQKENI. There are 14 residues in the CDR3. V was trimmed by 4 bases and J by 4 bases, leaving 13 bases between them. The CDR3: CASSLVGGGTEAFF. CDR3 coding DNA: TGTGCCAGCTCACTTGTGGGGGGAGGCACTGAAGCTTTCTTT.

This clone turned up a few times. The CDR3 DNA is TGTGCCAGCTCACCAAGGGACAGAAAGTATGAAGCTTTCTTT. Its protein product is CASSPRDRKYEAFF. The rearrangement uses TRBV18 and TRBJ1-1, with TRBD1 matching 7 bases. The CDR3 is 14 amino acids. Trimming at V came to 2 bases and at J to 7 bases, leaving 7 bases not matched to a gene. CDR1 is KGHSH, CDR2 LQKENI, per germline.

The V call is TRBV6-6, the J call TRBJ2-5; D unresolved. The CDR3 has 11 amino acids. Germline CDR1 and CDR2: MNHNY and SVGAGI (reference sequence). The germline V and J ends were trimmed by 4 bases and 6 bases, with 6 bases remaining between them. The CDR3 loop reads CASSSTQTQYF. CDR3 DNA sequence: TGTGCCAGCAGTTCCACTCAGACCCAGTACTTC.

A word on this clone: A read error may produce the germline difference seen at one junction end. V usage is TRBV29-1 and J usage is TRBJ2-2, with D possibly matching TRBD1 (6 bases). The germline V gene encodes CDR1 SQVTM and CDR2 ANQGSEA. This CDR3 has 15 residues. The CDR3 spells CSVEGQYGYTGELFF. Written as DNA, the CDR3 is TGCAGCGTAGAAGGACAGTATGGCTACACCGGGGAGCTGTTTTTT.

V and J are TRBV9 and TRBJ1-2; no firm D call. The length of the CDR3 is 15 residues. Germline CDR1 and CDR2: SGDLS and YYNGEE. V was pared by 4 bases and J by 4 bases, with 17 bases between. The CDR3 DNA follows: TGTGCCAGCAGCCTAGAAGGAGGTGGGGTCTATGGCTACACCTTC. Encoded protein: CASSLEGGGVYGYTF.

This clone was seen only once. The V and J genes are TRBV18 and TRBJ2-7; D is ambiguous. This CDR3 contains 14 residues. With 3 bases removed from V and 2 bases from J, the gap between germline ends came to 11 bases. Germline V lookup: CDR1 KGHSH, CDR2 LQKENI. The CDR3 bases are TGTGCCAGCTCACCTGATGGGCAGACCTACGAGCAGTACTTC. Protein sequence: CASSPDGQTYEQYF.

CDR3 coding DNA: TGTGCCAGCAGCTCCCAACAGGGTTTCGGAGAGACCCAGTACTTC. It encodes CASSSQQGFGETQYF. This chain joins TRBV7-2 and TRBJ2-5, with D tentatively TRBD1 (6 bases). V lost 4 bases, J lost 4 bases, and 16 bases lay in between. Germline V gives CDR1 SGHTA, CDR2 FQGNSA. CDR3 length: 15 residues.

V is TRBV14 and J is TRBJ2-3; D might be TRBD2 (6 bases). Trimming took 3 bases from V and 2 from J, leaving 9 bases between them. Germline lookup yields CDR1 SGHDN and CDR2 FVKESK. CDR3 size: 14 residues. CDR3 protein: CASSQGLNTDTQYF. The DNA of the CDR3 is TGTGCCAGCAGCCAGGGACTGAACACAGATACGCAGTATTTT. Full variable domain (rest looked up from reference TRBV14 and TRBJ2-3): EAGVTQFPSHSVIEKGQTVTLRCDPISGHDNLYWYRRVMGKEIKFLLHFVKESKQDESGMPNNRFLAERTGGTYSTLKVQPAELEDSGVYFCASSQGLNTDTQYFGPGTRLTVL.

This chain connects TRBV5-5 to TRBJ2-2; 9 bases fit TRBD2. Losses at the gene ends were 2 bases for V and 7 bases for J; bases not matched to a gene: 15. This CDR3 is 18 amino acids long. Germline values: CDR1 SGHKS, CDR2 YYEKEE (reference sequence). The CDR3 is CASSFFSSGSIFGGELFF. Here the CDR3 DNA reads TGTGCCAGCAGCTTTTTTAGTAGCGGGAGCATTTTTGGCGGGGAGCTGTTTTTT.

The V call is TRBV5-1, the J call TRBJ1-1, with 7 nucleotides matching TRBD1. The CDR3 covers 14 residues. J was trimmed by 0 bases and V by 4 bases; bases with no gene match: 3. Germline assignment: CDR1 SGHRS and CDR2 YFSETQ. The CDR3 DNA reads as TGCGCCAGCAGCGAGGGGGCGATGAACACTGAAGCTTTCTTT. Protein product: CASSEGAMNTEAFF.

This chain connects TRBV7-3 to TRBJ2-1; the match to TRBD1 covers 9 bases. V shed 5 bases, J shed 2 bases, and the junction held 4 bases outside the gene matches. Germline V gene lookup returns CDR1 SGHTA and CDR2 FQGTGA. The CDR3 length is 15 residues. The CDR3 coding sequence is TGTGCCAGCAGCATACAGGGGGCTCCCTACAATGAGCAGTTCTTC. Protein: CASSIQGAPYNEQFF.

This clone appeared a single time. The rearrangement uses TRBV3-1 (or the pseudogene TRBV3-2) and TRBJ2-5, with D maybe TRBD2 (6 bases). Germline lookup yields CDR1 LGHDT and CDR2 YNNKEL (reference sequence). V lost 3 bases, J lost 4 bases, and 15 bases lay in between. This CDR3 spans 15 amino acids. CDR3 DNA: TGTGCCAGCAGCCAGGCCGGGATCGGGGGAGAGACCCAGTACTTC. Residues: CASSQAGIGGETQYF.

The J gene is TRBJ1-4, the V gene TRBV19; a possible D gene is TRBD1 (6 bases). The V gene's germline CDR1 is LNHDA and CDR2 SQIVND (reference sequence). The CDR3 has 14 residues. V gave up 3 bases and J gave up 4 bases, with 9 bases separating them. CDR3 sequence: CASSIDRFNEKLFF. For the CDR3, the DNA is TGTGCCAGTAGTATTGACAGGTTTAATGAAAAACTGTTTTTT.

This clone turned up a few times. V and J are TRBV19 and TRBJ1-6; tentatively, D is TRBD1 (5 bases). V dropped 6 bases and J dropped 9 bases, with 15 bases sitting between them. The germline gives CDR1 LNHDA, CDR2 SQIVND (reference sequence). The CDR3 is made up of 14 amino acids. The CDR3 nucleotides are TGTGCCAGTAGGGACGCGGGGGGAGGTTCACCCCTCCACTTT. This translates into CASRDAGGGSPLHF.

This clone turned up a few times. The genes are TRBV7-9 and TRBJ2-1, with D unresolved. V was trimmed by 1 base and J by 5 bases, leaving 6 bases between them. Looked up from germline, CDR1 is SEHNR and CDR2 is FQNEAQ (reference sequence). The CDR3 has 13 amino acids. CDR3 DNA sequence: TGTGCCAGCAGCTTAGTTGGAGACAATGAGCAGTTCTTC. It codes for CASSLVGDNEQFF.